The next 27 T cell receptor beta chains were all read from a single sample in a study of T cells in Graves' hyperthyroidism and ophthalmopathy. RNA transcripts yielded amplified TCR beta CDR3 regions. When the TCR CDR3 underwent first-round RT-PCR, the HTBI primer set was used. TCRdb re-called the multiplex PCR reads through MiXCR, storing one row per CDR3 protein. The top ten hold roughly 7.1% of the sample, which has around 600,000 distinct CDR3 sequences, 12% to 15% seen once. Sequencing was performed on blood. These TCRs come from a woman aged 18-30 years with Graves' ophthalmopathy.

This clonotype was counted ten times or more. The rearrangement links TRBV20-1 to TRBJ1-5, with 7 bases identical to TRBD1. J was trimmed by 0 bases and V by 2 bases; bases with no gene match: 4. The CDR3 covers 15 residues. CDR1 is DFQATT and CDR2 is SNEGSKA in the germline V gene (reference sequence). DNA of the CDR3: TGCAGTGCTAGATCCAGGGGGTATAGCAATCAGCCCCAGCATTTT. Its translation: CSARSRGYSNQPQHF.

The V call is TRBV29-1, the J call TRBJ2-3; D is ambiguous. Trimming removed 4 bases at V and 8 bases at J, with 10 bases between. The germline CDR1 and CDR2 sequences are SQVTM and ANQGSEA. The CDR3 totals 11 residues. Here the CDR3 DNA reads TGCAGCGTTGGTAGCACGGGTACGCAGTATTTT. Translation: CSVGSTGTQYF.

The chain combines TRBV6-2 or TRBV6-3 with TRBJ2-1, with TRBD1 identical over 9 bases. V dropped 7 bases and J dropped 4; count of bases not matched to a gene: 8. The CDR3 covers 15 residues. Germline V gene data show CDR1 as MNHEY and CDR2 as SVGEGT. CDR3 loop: CASTWTGDNYNEQFF. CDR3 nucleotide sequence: TGTGCCAGCACCTGGACAGGGGACAATTACAATGAGCAGTTCTTC.

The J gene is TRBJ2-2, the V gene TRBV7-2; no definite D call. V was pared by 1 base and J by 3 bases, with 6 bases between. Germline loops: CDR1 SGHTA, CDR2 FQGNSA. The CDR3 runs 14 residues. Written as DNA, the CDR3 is TGTGCCAGCAGCTTAGGGTTATACACCGGGGAGCTGTTTTTT. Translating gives CASSLGLYTGELFF.

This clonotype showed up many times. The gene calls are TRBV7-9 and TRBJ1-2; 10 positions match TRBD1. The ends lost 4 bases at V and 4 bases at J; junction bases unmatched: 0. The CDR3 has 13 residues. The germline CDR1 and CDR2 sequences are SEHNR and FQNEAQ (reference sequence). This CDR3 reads CASSWDRGYGYTF. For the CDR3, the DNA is TGTGCCAGCAGCTGGGACAGGGGCTATGGCTACACCTTC.

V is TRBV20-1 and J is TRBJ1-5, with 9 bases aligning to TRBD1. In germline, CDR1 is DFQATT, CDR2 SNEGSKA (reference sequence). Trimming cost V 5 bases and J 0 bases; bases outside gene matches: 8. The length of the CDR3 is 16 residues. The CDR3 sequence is CSASQDRGYSNQPQHF. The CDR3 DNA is TGCAGTGCTTCCCAGGACAGGGGCTATAGCAATCAGCCCCAGCATTTT.

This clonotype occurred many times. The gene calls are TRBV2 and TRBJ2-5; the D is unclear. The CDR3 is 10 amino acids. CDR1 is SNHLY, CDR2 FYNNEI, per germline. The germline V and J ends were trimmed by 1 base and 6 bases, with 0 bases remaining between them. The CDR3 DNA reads TGTGCCAGCAGTGAAGAGACCCAGTACTTC. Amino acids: CASSEETQYF. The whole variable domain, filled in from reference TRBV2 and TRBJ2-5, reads EPEVTQTPSHQVTQMGQEVILRCVPISNHLYFYWYRQILGQKVEFLVSFYNNEISEKSEIFDDQFSVERPDGSNFTLKIRSTKLEDSAMYFCASSEETQYFGPGTRLLVL.

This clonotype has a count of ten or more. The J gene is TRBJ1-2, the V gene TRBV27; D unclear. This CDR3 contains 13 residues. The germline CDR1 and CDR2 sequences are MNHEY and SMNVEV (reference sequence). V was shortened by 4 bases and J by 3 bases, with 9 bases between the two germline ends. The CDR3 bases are TGTGCCAGCAGTTCCCACGTGGACTATGGCTACACCTTC. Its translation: CASSSHVDYGYTF.

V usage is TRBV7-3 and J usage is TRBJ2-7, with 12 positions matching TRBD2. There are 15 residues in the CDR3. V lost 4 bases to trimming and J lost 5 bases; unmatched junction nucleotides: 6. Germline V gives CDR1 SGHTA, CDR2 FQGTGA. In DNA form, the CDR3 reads TGTGCCAGCAGCTCGACCCGGACTAGCGGGGACGAGCAGTACTTC. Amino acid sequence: CASSSTRTSGDEQYF.

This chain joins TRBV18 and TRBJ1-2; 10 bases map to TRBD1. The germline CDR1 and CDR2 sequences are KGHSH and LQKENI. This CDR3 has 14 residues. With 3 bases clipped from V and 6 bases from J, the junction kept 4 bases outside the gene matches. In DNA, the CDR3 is TGTGCCAGCTCACCGGGACAGGGGTATAATGGCTACACCTTC. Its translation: CASSPGQGYNGYTF.

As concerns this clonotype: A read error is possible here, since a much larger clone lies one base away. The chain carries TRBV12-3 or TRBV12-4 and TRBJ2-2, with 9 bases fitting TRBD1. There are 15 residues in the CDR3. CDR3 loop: CACSPGTGSFGELFF. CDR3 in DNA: TGTGCCTGCAGCCCCGGGACAGGGAGCTTTGGGGAGCTGTTTTTT.

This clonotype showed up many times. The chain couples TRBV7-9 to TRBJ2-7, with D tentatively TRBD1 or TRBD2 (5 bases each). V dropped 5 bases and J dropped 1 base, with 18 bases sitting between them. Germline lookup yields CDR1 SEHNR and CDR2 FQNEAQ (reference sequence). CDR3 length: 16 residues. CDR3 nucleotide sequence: TGTGCCAGCAGCCCCACGGGACGTGGGCCTTCCTACGAGCAGTACTTC. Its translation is CASSPTGRGPSYEQYF.

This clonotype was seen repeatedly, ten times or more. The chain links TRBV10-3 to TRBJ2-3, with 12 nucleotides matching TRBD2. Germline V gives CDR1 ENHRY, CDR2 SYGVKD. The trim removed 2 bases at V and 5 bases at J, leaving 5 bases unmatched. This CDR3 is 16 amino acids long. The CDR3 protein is CAISEKKLAGGDTQYF. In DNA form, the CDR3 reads TGTGCCATCAGTGAGAAGAAACTAGCGGGAGGAGATACGCAGTATTTT.

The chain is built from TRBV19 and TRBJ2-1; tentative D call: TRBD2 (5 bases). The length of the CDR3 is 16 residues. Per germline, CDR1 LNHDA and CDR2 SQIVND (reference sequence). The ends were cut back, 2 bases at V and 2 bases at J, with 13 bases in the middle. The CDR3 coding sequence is TGTGCCAGTAGTATACGAAGGACTGTGACCTACAATGAGCAGTTCTTC. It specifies CASSIRRTVTYNEQFF.

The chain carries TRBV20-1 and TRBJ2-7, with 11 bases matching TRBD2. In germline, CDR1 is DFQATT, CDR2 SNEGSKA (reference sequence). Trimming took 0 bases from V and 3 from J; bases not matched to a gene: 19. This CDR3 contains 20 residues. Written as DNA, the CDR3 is TGCAGTGCTAGAGATATTAAGGGGACTAGCGGAAGAAAACCCCTCTACGAGCAGTACTTC. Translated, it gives CSARDIKGTSGRKPLYEQYF.

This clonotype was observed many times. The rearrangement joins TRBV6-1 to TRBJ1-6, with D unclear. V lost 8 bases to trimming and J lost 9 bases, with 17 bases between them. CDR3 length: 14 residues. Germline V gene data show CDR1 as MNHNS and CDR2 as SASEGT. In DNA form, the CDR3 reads TGTGCCAGCTCGAATCCACCGGGAAGTTCACCCCTCCACTTT. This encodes CASSNPPGSSPLHF.

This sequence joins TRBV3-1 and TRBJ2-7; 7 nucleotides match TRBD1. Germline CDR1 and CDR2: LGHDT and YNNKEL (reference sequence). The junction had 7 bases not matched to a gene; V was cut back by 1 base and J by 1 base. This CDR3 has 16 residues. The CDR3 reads CASSQGSWGQSYEQYF. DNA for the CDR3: TGTGCCAGCAGCCAAGGCAGCTGGGGACAGTCCTACGAGCAGTACTTC.

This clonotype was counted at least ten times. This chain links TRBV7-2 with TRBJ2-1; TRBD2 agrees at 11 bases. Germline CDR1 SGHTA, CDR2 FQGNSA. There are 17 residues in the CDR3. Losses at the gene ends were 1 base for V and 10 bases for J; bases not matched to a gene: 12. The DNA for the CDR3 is TGTGCCAGCAGCTTAGTACGGCCTAGCGGGAGGTTGGGGGAGCAGTTCTTC. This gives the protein CASSLVRPSGRLGEQFF.

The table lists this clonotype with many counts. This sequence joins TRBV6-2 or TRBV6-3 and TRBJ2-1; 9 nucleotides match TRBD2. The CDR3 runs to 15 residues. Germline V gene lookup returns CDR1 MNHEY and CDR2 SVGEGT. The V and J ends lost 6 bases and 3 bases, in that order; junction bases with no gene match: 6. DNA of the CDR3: TGTGCCAGCAGCCGCGGGACTAGCAACTACAATGAGCAGTTCTTC. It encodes CASSRGTSNYNEQFF.

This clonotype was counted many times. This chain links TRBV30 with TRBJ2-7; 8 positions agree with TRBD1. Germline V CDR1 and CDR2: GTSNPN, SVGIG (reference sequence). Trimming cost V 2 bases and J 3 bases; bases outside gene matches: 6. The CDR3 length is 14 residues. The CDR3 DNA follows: TGTGCCTGGAGTTCAGGGACAGGAGACTACGAGCAGTACTTC. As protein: CAWSSGTGDYEQYF.

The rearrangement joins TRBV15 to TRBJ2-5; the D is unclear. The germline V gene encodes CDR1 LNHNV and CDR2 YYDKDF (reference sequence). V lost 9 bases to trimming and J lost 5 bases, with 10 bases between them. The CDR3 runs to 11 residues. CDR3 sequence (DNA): TGTGCCACGGCCTTGGGGGAGACCCAGTACTTC. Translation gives CATALGETQYF.

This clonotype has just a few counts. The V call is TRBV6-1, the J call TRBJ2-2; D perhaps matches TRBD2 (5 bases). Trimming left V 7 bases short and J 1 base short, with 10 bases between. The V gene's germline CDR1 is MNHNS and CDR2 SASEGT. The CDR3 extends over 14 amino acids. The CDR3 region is CASKKRRNTGELFF. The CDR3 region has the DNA TGTGCCAGCAAAAAGCGGCGGAACACCGGGGAGCTGTTTTTT.

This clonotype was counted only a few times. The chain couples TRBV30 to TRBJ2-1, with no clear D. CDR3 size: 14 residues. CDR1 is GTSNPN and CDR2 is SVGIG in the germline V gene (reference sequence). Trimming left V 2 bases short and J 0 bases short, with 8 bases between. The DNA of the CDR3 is TGTGCCTGGAGTCAGTCGAGCTCCTACAATGAGCAGTTCTTC. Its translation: CAWSQSSSYNEQFF.

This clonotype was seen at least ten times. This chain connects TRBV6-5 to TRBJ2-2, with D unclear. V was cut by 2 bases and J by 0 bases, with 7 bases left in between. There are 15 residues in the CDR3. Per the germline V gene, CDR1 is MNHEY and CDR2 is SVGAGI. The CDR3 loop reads CASSYEPANTGELFF. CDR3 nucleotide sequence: TGTGCCAGCAGTTACGAACCTGCGAACACCGGGGAGCTGTTTTTT.

The CDR3 DNA sequence: TGCGCCAGCAGCCCCGGACCTAGCGGCTCAGATACGCAGTATTTT. It encodes CASSPGPSGSDTQYF. V is TRBV5-1 and J is TRBJ2-3; 7 bases map to TRBD2. V gave up 4 bases and J gave up 4 bases; unmatched junction bases: 9. This CDR3 comprises 15 residues. Germline V gene data show CDR1 as SGHRS and CDR2 as YFSETQ.

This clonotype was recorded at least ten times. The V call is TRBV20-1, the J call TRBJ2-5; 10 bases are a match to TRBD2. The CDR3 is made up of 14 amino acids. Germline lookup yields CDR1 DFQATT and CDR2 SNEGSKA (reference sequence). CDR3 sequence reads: CSLIAGGEWETQYF. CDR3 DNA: TGCAGCCTAATAGCGGGAGGAGAGTGGGAGACCCAGTACTTC.

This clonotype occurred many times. The CDR3 DNA reads as TGTGCCTGGAGTGCAACAGCAACTAATGAAAAACTGTTTTTT. Translating it yields CAWSATATNEKLFF. The rearrangement uses TRBV30 and TRBJ1-4; no definite D call. Germline V gene lookup returns CDR1 GTSNPN and CDR2 SVGIG (reference sequence). The CDR3 contains 14 residues. V dropped 1 base and J dropped 0 bases, with 6 bases sitting between them.